This T cell receptor beta chain stems from a study of blood T cell repertoires in COVID-19. With 4 bases clipped from V and 5 bases from J, the junction kept 8 bases outside the gene matches. The germline V gene has CDR1 SGDLS and CDR2 YYNGEE. CDR3 length: 15 amino acids. Source study methods: Researchers report that nucleated cell counts were estimated from reference gene primer amplification. Sequencing used immunoSEQ multiplex PCR; TCRdb keeps in-frame clones, though not all of them. The DNA gave D and trimming, while V, J and clone size come from that table. This sample has approximately 200,000 clones, with more than 75% found just once. The sample holds one count of this clone.

This TCR was recovered from a man in his forties with acute or convalescent COVID-19. The genes are TRBV9 and TRBJ2-7; 11 bases align to TRBD1. Sequenced: peripheral blood. The CDR3 DNA reads as TGTGCCAGCAGCCCCCGGACAGGGGGCTTCGACGAGCAGTACTTC. Translation gives CASSPRTGGFDEQYF.